The source of this TCR beta chain is a study of shared clonotypes between healthy human individuals. Study-wide context: Three plates each covered CD4 naive and memory; CD8 naive two, CD8 memory one. Study outcomes and limitations: Approximately 5.3% was the fraction of naive CD4 clonotypes found shared across a handful of donors. Rarefaction curves obtained for sorted subsets showed sequencing incomplete despite large depth. Generation probabilities of non-shared clonotypes were lower (relative to those shared by all four donors).

On this clone: Its antigen is undetermined.

The CDR3 sequence is 14 residues long. In germline, CDR1 is SQVTM, CDR2 ANQGSEA. Trimming removed 5 bases from V and 4 bases from J; junction bases left unmatched: 5. Clones were sequenced by immunoSEQ multiplex PCR, and TCRdb holds only the in-frame ones, with some missing. Of some 2.1 million clones detected, roughly 94% appear once; the ten largest clones hold around 0.13%. Sequences were obtained from naive CD4+ T cells sorted from blood. Regarding subset: CD45RA+ positively selected. This chain uses TRBV29-1 with TRBJ2-1; TRBD2 matches 10 bases. The clonotype was recovered from a man younger than 35 in good health. For the CDR3, the DNA is TGCAGCGTTCAGACTAGCGGGTTTTACAATGAGCAGTTCTTC. Amino acids: CSVQTSGFYNEQFF.